This T cell receptor (beta chain) was profiled in a study of T cells after yellow fever vaccination. Broader study findings: Post-booster repertoires contained most primary-vaccination clones again (roughly 95% CD4, less than 90% CD8). The CD4 and CD8 compartments had a small share of their clonotypes in common. Compared with primary, the secondary response was weaker and peaked at day 5, not 15.

The table lists this clonotype with many counts. Its antigen is unidentified. V shed 5 bases and J shed 0 bases, with 13 bases lying between them. The CDR3 extends over 14 amino acids. Germline V gives CDR1 DFQATT, CDR2 SNEGSKA (reference sequence). They built TCR cDNA with 5'RACE template switching, a step that put in a universal primer site and UMIs. TCRdb processed the 5' RACE reads anew with MiXCR; each CDR3 protein has one entry. The sample lists around 320,000 distinct CDR3 sequences, approximately 4.5% occurring once. Specimen: PBMCs, collected 15 days after the yellow fever booster vaccination. V gene TRBV20-1 combines with J gene TRBJ1-1; D is perhaps TRBD1 (5 bases). The sequence was obtained from a man in his late teens or twenties who received the YFV17D yellow fever vaccine. This chain's CDR3 is CSALIDSLNTEAFF. CDR3 coding DNA: TGCAGTGCTCTGATCGACAGCCTGAACACTGAAGCTTTCTTT.